The clone carrying this T cell receptor beta chain was seen more than once but under ten times. TCRdb ran MiXCR on the RT-PCR reads and lists one entry per CDR3 protein. The repertoire has about 200,000 distinct CDR3 sequences, more than 35% of them found once; the top ten carry 33%. CDR1 is SQVTM, CDR2 ANQGSEA, per germline. The CDR3 extends over 11 amino acids. Trimming pared 4 bases from V and 4 bases from J, leaving 7 bases between. These data are taken from a study of patients and donors after allogeneic stem cell transplantation. The J gene is TRBJ1-2, the V gene TRBV29-1, with D possibly matching TRBD1 (5 bases). Sequences were obtained from blood, either unsorted or a sorted T cell fraction (not recorded which). This sequence originates from a human donor who was either an allogeneic HSCT recipient or a stem cell or donor lymphocyte infusion donor (not recorded which). It is not recorded whose cells these are; they may come from a transplant donor. The CDR3 loop is CSVGTGYGYTF. In DNA, the CDR3 is TGCAGCGTTGGTACAGGCTATGGCTACACCTTC. Filled out from reference TRBV29-1 and TRBJ1-2, the complete variable domain reads SAVISQKPSRDICQRGTSLTIQCQVDSQVTMMFWYRQQPGQSLTLIATANQGSEATYESGFVIDKFPISRPNLTFSTLTVSNMSPEDSSIYLCSVGTGYGYTFGSGTRLTVV.